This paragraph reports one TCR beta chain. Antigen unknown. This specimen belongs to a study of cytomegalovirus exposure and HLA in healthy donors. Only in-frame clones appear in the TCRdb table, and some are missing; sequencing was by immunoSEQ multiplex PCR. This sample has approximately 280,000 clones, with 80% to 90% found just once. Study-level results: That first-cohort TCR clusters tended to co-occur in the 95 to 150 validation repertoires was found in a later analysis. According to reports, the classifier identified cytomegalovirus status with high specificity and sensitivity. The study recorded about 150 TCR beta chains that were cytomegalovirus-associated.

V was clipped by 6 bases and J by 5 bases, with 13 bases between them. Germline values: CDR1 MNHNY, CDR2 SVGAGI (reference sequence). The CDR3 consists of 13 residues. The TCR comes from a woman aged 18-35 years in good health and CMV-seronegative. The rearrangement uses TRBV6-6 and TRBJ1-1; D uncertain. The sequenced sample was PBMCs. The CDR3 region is CASSRFEDTEAFF. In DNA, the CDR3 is TGTGCCAGCAGCCGCTTTGAGGATACTGAAGCTTTCTTT.